One sample yielded the 10 T cell receptor beta chains listed below, sequenced in a study of cytomegalovirus exposure and HLA in healthy donors. The PCR made use of 60 Vbeta and 13 Jbeta primers. TCRdb's table, derived via immunoSEQ multiplex PCR, lists solely in-frame clones and lacks some. Of over 130,000 clones in the sample, around 75% are singletons; the top ten hold approximately 3.7%. Material: PBMCs. The receptors come from a human donor in good health.

V is TRBV6-5 and J is TRBJ1-2; D unclear. The CDR3 sequence is 13 residues long. V lost 5 bases and J 5 bases, leaving 12 bases between the germline ends. Germline V gene sequence: CDR1 MNHEY, CDR2 SVGAGI. The CDR3 is CASSQRSGYGYTF. The DNA of the CDR3 is TGTGCCAGCAGTCAAAGATCGGGATATGGCTACACCTTC.

The rearrangement joins TRBV5-4 to TRBJ2-7, with D maybe TRBD2 (6 bases). This CDR3 spans 16 amino acids. Trimming removed 5 bases at V and 3 bases at J, with 21 bases between. Germline V CDR1 and CDR2: SGHNT, YYREEE (reference sequence). The CDR3 spells CASSKGGRTSYYEQYF. CDR3 DNA: TGTGCCAGCAGTAAGGGAGGCAGGACGAGCTACTACGAGCAGTACTTC.

The genes are TRBV5-1 and TRBJ1-2; 9 bases align to TRBD1. With V trimmed by 4 bases and J by 8 bases, 12 bases remained unmatched. The germline V gene has CDR1 SGHRS and CDR2 YFSETQ. There are 15 residues in the CDR3. CDR3 coding DNA: TGCGCCAGCAGCCCCGGGGACAGGGTGGGATACGGCTACACCTTC. Residues: CASSPGDRVGYGYTF.

Comments on this clone: The junction shows a germline mismatch at one end, possibly a read error. This chain connects TRBV4-3 to TRBJ2-3, with 10 bases identical to TRBD2. This CDR3 has 15 residues. CDR1 is LGHNA and CDR2 is YSLEER in the germline V gene. CDR3 amino acids: CASSRTSGMRDAQYF. For the CDR3, the DNA is TGCGCCAGCAGCCGGACTAGCGGAATGAGAGATGCGCAGTATTTT.

This chain joins TRBV9 and TRBJ2-7; 11 positions agree with TRBD2. The CDR3 runs 12 residues. Germline-derived CDR1 and CDR2 are SGDLS and YYNGEE. V lost 5 bases, J lost 7 bases, and 2 bases stayed unmatched. DNA for the CDR3: TGTGCCAGCAGTGGGACTAGCGGAGAGCAGTACTTC. The encoded protein is CASSGTSGEQYF. Filled out from reference TRBV9 and TRBJ2-7, the complete variable domain reads DSGVTQTPKHLITATGQRVTLRCSPRSGDLSVYWYQQSLDQGLQFLIQYYNGEERAKGNILERFSAQQFPDLHSELNLSSLELGDSALYFCASSGTSGEQYFGPGTRLTVT.

V and J are TRBV10-2 and TRBJ2-7; 7 bases are shared with TRBD1. J gave up 4 bases and V 4 bases, and 10 bases lay outside the gene matches. Germline V lookup: CDR1 WSHSY, CDR2 SAAADI. The CDR3 has 15 amino acids. CDR3 sequence (DNA): TGCGCCAGCAGTGGCAGGGGGAAGGGTACGTACGAGCAGTACTTC. Amino acid sequence: CASSGRGKGTYEQYF.

The chain recombines TRBV7-6 with TRBJ1-4; D remains unclear. Germline loops: CDR1 SGHVS, CDR2 FNYEAQ. This CDR3 contains 17 residues. The V gene lost 0 bases and the J gene lost 6 bases, with 17 bases spanning the gap. The CDR3 region is CASSLASNFASYEKLFF. CDR3 coding DNA: TGTGCCAGCAGCTTAGCCTCGAACTTTGCCTCCTATGAAAAACTGTTTTTT.

The J gene is TRBJ2-2, the V gene TRBV6-6, with TRBD2 identical over 14 bases. V was pared by 10 bases and J by 6 bases, with 10 bases of the junction left unmatched. The germline gives CDR1 MNHNY, CDR2 SVGAGI (reference sequence). This CDR3 has 16 residues. Written as DNA, the CDR3 is TGTGCCACCAAGACTAGCGGGGGGGCAGTGGCCGGGGAGCTGTTTTTT. This gives the protein CATKTSGGAVAGELFF.

The chain employs TRBV27 and TRBJ2-7; the match to TRBD2 covers 8 bases. This CDR3 region has 16 residues. V gave up 4 bases and J gave up 9 bases; unmatched junction bases: 17. Germline V gene lookup returns CDR1 MNHEY and CDR2 SMNVEV (reference sequence). CDR3 in DNA: TGTGCCAGCAGTTCTAATACCATTATTAGCGGGATGGGGCAGTACTTC. Its translation: CASSSNTIISGMGQYF.

The chain joins TRBV25-1 to TRBJ2-4; 9 nucleotides align to TRBD1. After removal of 1 base from V and 4 bases from J, the junction contained 5 bases not matched to a gene. The CDR3 has 16 residues. The germline V gene encodes CDR1 MGHDK and CDR2 SYGVNS. The CDR3, as DNA: TGTGCCAGCAGTGAATCATACAGGGGGCCAAAAAACATTCAGTACTTC. This codes for CASSESYRGPKNIQYF.